This T cell receptor beta chain was sequenced in a study of T cells in Graves' hyperthyroidism and ophthalmopathy. Points from the study as a whole: Blood also carried most thyroid clonotypes expanded above 0.001.

Details on this clonotype: What it binds is not known.

V lost 1 base and J 8 bases, leaving 5 bases between the germline ends. CDR3 size: 12 residues. The V gene's germline CDR1 is LNHNV and CDR2 YYDKDF (reference sequence). Aged 18 to 65, the patients had hyperthyroidism that was newly diagnosed and had lasted under 2 months. Not enrolled were patients with uncontrolled infection, other autoimmune disease, pregnancy or lactation. PBMCs were obtained from about 9.9 ml fresh peripheral blood. RNA transcripts were the template for amplifying TCR beta CDR3 regions. A first-round RT-PCR of the TCR CDR3 used the HTBI primer set. TCRdb independently ran MiXCR on the multiplex PCR reads; one entry per CDR3 protein. The sample lists 350,000 to 400,000 distinct CDR3 sequences, more than 13% occurring once.

V is TRBV15 and J is TRBJ1-4; D gene ambiguous. The receptor was isolated from a woman between 25 and 40 years old with Graves' hyperthyroidism. The source material was blood. The CDR3: CATSRVREKLFF. The CDR3 nucleotides read TGTGCCACCAGCAGAGTACGGGAAAAACTGTTTTTT.